This T cell receptor (beta chain) was retrieved from a study of T cells after yellow fever vaccination. This CDR3 has 16 residues. Germline V gene sequence: CDR1 MNHEY, CDR2 SVGEGT. Trimming cost V 5 bases and J 3 bases; bases outside gene matches: 7. Using its own MiXCR run on the 5' RACE reads, TCRdb lists one record per CDR3 protein. The table shows hundreds of thousands of distinct CDR3 sequences, with about 12% occurring only once. The chain recombines TRBV6-2 or TRBV6-3 with TRBJ2-1, with TRBD2 matching 10 bases. The clonotype comes from a man younger than 45 who received the YFV17D yellow fever vaccine. The sequencing used PBMCs, collected on the day of the yellow fever booster vaccination. The CDR3 loop reads CASSNSLAGVYNEQFF. Written as DNA, the CDR3 is TGTGCCAGCAGTAATTCTCTAGCGGGAGTCTACAATGAGCAGTTCTTC.